This is a list of T cell receptor beta chains from one sample in a study of blood T cell repertoires in COVID-19. Using immunoSEQ multiplex PCR, the repertoire was profiled, and TCRdb retains in-frame clones only, with some absent. The repertoire consists of some 220,000 clones, with more than 75% occurring once and the leading ten covering roughly 13%. The material sequenced was peripheral blood. Source of these receptors: a human donor in a cohort sampled during active COVID-19. Each CDR3 is given with its conserved first and last residue. A D gene is named only where the DNA matches it firmly. Some rows mark clone size as missing; the rest say once, few, many or name a class of expanded clone.

j_gene | abundance | v_gene | d_gene | CDR3nt | CDR3aa
TRBJ2-7 | once | TRBV5-5 | . | TGTGCCAGCAGCTTTGACAGACTCTACGAGCAGTACTTC | CASSFDRLYEQYF
TRBJ2-7 | . | TRBV7-9 | TRBD1 | TGTGCCAGCAGCTTAGGACAGGGGGACTACGAGCAGTACTTC | CASSLGQGDYEQYF
TRBJ2-3 | . | TRBV3-1/TRBV3-2 | TRBD2 | TGTGCCAGCAGCCCAGATAGGACTAGCGGGAAAGTGGCAGATACGCAGTATTTT | CASSPDRTSGKVADTQYF
TRBJ2-4 | . | TRBV19 | . | TGTGCCAGTAGTATAGGTGGCGGGGCAGGGAGAGACATTCAGTACTTC | CASSIGGGAGRDIQYF
TRBJ2-3 | many | TRBV24-1 | . | TGTGCCACCAGCCGGAGCAGGACTCAAACAGATACGCAGTATTTT | CATSRSRTQTDTQYF
TRBJ1-3 | . | TRBV3-1/TRBV3-2 | TRBD1 | TGTGCCAGCAGCCCCCAGGGGGCCGTTCACTCTGGAAACACCATATATTTT | CASSPQGAVHSGNTIYF
TRBJ2-2 | once | TRBV28 | . | TGTGCCAGCAGCTCCTTAGGGCCGGAGGGGAACACCGGGGAGCTGTTTTTT | CASSSLGPEGNTGELFF
TRBJ2-2 | . | TRBV28 | TRBD2 | TGTGCCAGCAGACGGGGGGTCAACACCGGGGAGCTGTTTTTT | CASRRGVNTGELFF
TRBJ2-1 | . | TRBV20-1 | . | TGCAGTGCTAGTTCGACTTACAATGAGCAGTTCTTC | CSASSTYNEQFF
TRBJ1-2 | . | TRBV5-6 | TRBD1 | TGTGCCAGCAGCTTTGACAGGGATGGTGGCTACACCTTC | CASSFDRDGGYTF
TRBJ1-2 | . | TRBV6-1 | TRBD1 | TGTGCCAGCAGTGGGGCAGTGGGACAGTCGGCCTATGGCTACACCTTC | CASSGAVGQSAYGYTF
TRBJ2-2 | . | TRBV19 | . | TGTGCCAGTAGTTCCAACACGAACACCGGGGAGCTGTTTTTT | CASSSNTNTGELFF
TRBJ1-1 | . | TRBV28 | . | TGTGCCAGCAGTTCGCTAACCCAGAACACTGAAGCTTTCTTT | CASSSLTQNTEAFF
TRBJ2-3 | . | TRBV30 | TRBD1 | TGTGCCTGGAGGTGGACAGGGAGCACAGATACGCAGTATTTT | CAWRWTGSTDTQYF
TRBJ1-4 | . | TRBV6-1 | . | TGTGCCAGCAGTGAAGTATCAACCGAGGGTGGAAAACTGTTTTTT | CASSEVSTEGGKLFF
TRBJ2-7 | . | TRBV19 | . | TGTGCCAGTAGTAAGGGGTGGCAGGGCCACGAGCAGTACTTC | CASSKGWQGHEQYF
TRBJ2-5 | once | TRBV4-1 | TRBD2 | TGCGCCAGCAGCCAAGGTGTGACTAGCGTACAAGAGACCCAGTACTTC | CASSQGVTSVQETQYF
TRBJ2-3 | . | TRBV10-3 | TRBD2 | TGTGCCATCAGTGACACTAGCGGGGGGGCCGGGGAAGATACGCAGTATTTT | CAISDTSGGAGEDTQYF
TRBJ1-1 | . | TRBV28 | . | TGTGCCAGCAGTTTAACAGACAGCGTGAACACTGAAGCTTTCTTT | CASSLTDSVNTEAFF
TRBJ2-3 | . | TRBV24-1 | TRBD2 | TGTGCCACCAGTGATTCATCGGGGCGGGGGGGCCGTGATACGCAGTATTTT | CATSDSSGRGGRDTQYF
TRBJ2-7 | . | TRBV5-1 | TRBD1 | TGCGCCAGCAGCCCGGTTCCGGACAGGGCTACCGAGCAGTACTTC | CASSPVPDRATEQYF
TRBJ2-1 | few | TRBV18 | TRBD1 | TGTGCCAGCTCCATGACAGGGGAGGCCTACAATGAGCAGTTCTTC | CASSMTGEAYNEQFF
TRBJ2-1 | . | TRBV25-1 | . | TGTGCCAGCAGTGAATTCGGGATCAATGAGCAGTTCTTC | CASSEFGINEQFF
TRBJ1-1 | . | TRBV5-1 | . | TGCGCCAGCAGCTTGGCGGGGGGAAGTACTGAAGCTTTCTTT | CASSLAGGSTEAFF
TRBJ1-2 | . | TRBV27 | . | TGTGCCAGCAGCACACGGGGGGCCAACGACTATGGCTACACCTTC | CASSTRGANDYGYTF
TRBJ2-7 | once | TRBV27 | TRBD1 | TGTGCCAGCTCCGCTAGACCGGGACAGGGGGCCGAAAGCTACGAGCAGTACTTC | CASSARPGQGAESYEQYF
TRBJ2-5 | . | TRBV24-1 | . | TGTGCCACCAGTGCGAGCGGGCTACAAGAGACCCAGTACTTC | CATSASGLQETQYF
TRBJ2-1 | . | TRBV7-2 | TRBD1 | TGTGCCAGCAGCTCCGGGACAGAGTATGAGCAGTTCTTC | CASSSGTEYEQFF
TRBJ1-1 | few | TRBV7-9 | TRBD1 | TGTGCCAGCAGCTCCGATGGGGACAGCTCAACTGAAGCTTTCTTT | CASSSDGDSSTEAFF
TRBJ2-3 | few | TRBV27 | TRBD1 | TGTGCCAGCAGTACAGGGGACACAGATACGCAGTATTTT | CASSTGDTDTQYF
TRBJ2-3 | . | TRBV9 | TRBD2 | TGTGCCAGCAGCGTAGATCCAGCGGGGATAACAGATACGCAGTATTTT | CASSVDPAGITDTQYF
TRBJ2-1 | . | TRBV10-3 | TRBD2 | TGTGCCATCAGCGGACTAGCGGGAGGCCGCTCCTACAATGAGCAGTTCTTC | CAISGLAGGRSYNEQFF
TRBJ2-7 | . | TRBV2 | TRBD2 | TGTGCCAGCAGCCGACTAGCGGAAAGCTACGAGCAGTACTTC | CASSRLAESYEQYF
TRBJ2-3 | . | TRBV11-1 | TRBD2 | TGTGCCAGCAGCTTAGCGAGGGGGAGGCGGGGGGCCGACTCAGATACGCAGTATTTT | CASSLARGRRGADSDTQYF
TRBJ1-4 | . | TRBV4-1 | . | TGCGCCAGCAGCCAAGAATGGACAGCTAATGAAAAACTGTTTTTT | CASSQEWTANEKLFF
TRBJ2-7 | few | TRBV5-1 | TRBD1 | TGCGCCAGCAGCTTGAACAGGGGGCGTATATACGAGCAGTACTTC | CASSLNRGRIYEQYF
TRBJ1-2 | . | TRBV19 | . | TGTGCCAGTAGTATCGACCCAGGGACAAATGGCTACACCTTC | CASSIDPGTNGYTF
TRBJ1-2 | few | TRBV19 | . | TGTGCCAGTACCCCGCCGGAGGCGGCCTATGGCTACACCTTC | CASTPPEAAYGYTF
TRBJ1-1 | . | TRBV9 | . | TGTGCCAGCAGCGTAGTTGTCGACACTGAAGCTTTCTTT | CASSVVVDTEAFF
TRBJ2-5 | . | TRBV21-1 | . | TGTGCCAGCAAGGAACGGACTTTCGTGTCGGTCTTTAGTCCGGAGACCCAGTACTTC | CASKERTFVSVFSPETQYF
TRBJ2-1 | . | TRBV7-2 | . | TGTGCCAGCAGCCAGGGCCGAGGATCCTACAATGAGCAGTTCTTC | CASSQGRGSYNEQFF
TRBJ2-7 | . | TRBV9 | . | TGTGCCAGCAGCGCCCTGAACAGCGAGCAGTACTTC | CASSALNSEQYF
TRBJ1-5 | . | TRBV7-8 | . | TGTGCCAGCAGCTTAAACCTGGGAGGCAATCAGCCCCAGCATTTT | CASSLNLGGNQPQHF
TRBJ1-2 | . | TRBV6-5 | . | TGTGCCAGCAGCCGGGACATAAACTATGGCTACACCTTC | CASSRDINYGYTF
TRBJ2-1 | . | TRBV21-1 | . | TGTGCCAGCAGCAAAGTGACTAGCGGGGGTGAGCAGTTCTTC | CASSKVTSGGEQFF
TRBJ1-2 | . | TRBV28 | . | TGTGCCAGCAGCGACGTGCCGGGAGGCTACACCTTC | CASSDVPGGYTF
TRBJ2-1 | . | TRBV10-3 | TRBD2 | TGTGCCATCAGTGAGTCGGCGTGGTCTAGCGGGAGTAGGGAAGAGCAGTTCTTC | CAISESAWSSGSREEQFF
TRBJ1-5 | . | TRBV7-9 | . | TGTGCCAGCAGCTTCGGGGATCAGCCCCAGCATTTT | CASSFGDQPQHF
TRBJ2-7 | . | TRBV25-1 | TRBD1 | TGTGCCAGCAGTATAACCGGGACAGGGACCTACGAGCAGTACTTC | CASSITGTGTYEQYF
TRBJ1-1 | . | TRBV7-2 | . | TGTGCCAGCAACTTACAACCGGGATTGAACACTGAAGCTTTCTTT | CASNLQPGLNTEAFF